One sample yielded the 19 T cell receptor beta chains listed below, sequenced in a study of blood T cell repertoires in COVID-19. TCRdb keeps only in-frame clones here, not all; method: immunoSEQ multiplex PCR. The profile shows approximately 300,000 clones, around 82% of them singletons. The sequenced material came from peripheral blood. These receptors were taken from a person aged 70 to 85 with COVID-19, enrolled during active disease.

This clone was observed a single time. The chain uses TRBV3-1 (or the pseudogene TRBV3-2) and TRBJ2-3; 8 nucleotides align to TRBD1. This CDR3 spans 15 amino acids. The germline CDR1 and CDR2 sequences are LGHDT and YNNKEL (reference sequence). Unmatched junction bases numbered 9, after V lost 6 bases and J lost 4 bases. This CDR3 reads CASRKPRQGPDTQYF. DNA for the CDR3: TGTGCCAGCAGAAAGCCTAGACAGGGGCCAGATACGCAGTATTTT.

This clone was picked up one time. The chain combines TRBV4-3 with TRBJ2-3, with a weak D call TRBD2 (6 bases). V lost 0 bases and J lost 4, with 11 bases in between. Germline V gene sequence: CDR1 LGHNA, CDR2 YSLEER. The CDR3 has 15 amino acids. The CDR3 region is CASSQDSGEADTQYF. Written as DNA, the CDR3 is TGCGCCAGCAGCCAAGATTCGGGGGAAGCAGATACGCAGTATTTT.

With respect to this clone: This same CDR3 is encoded by further DNA sequences in the sample. The J gene is TRBJ1-2, the V gene TRBV7-9; a weak D match, TRBD1 (6 bases). V was trimmed by 1 base and J by 5 bases, leaving 8 bases between them. Looked up from germline, CDR1 is SEHNR and CDR2 is FQNEAQ (reference sequence). The CDR3 totals 13 residues. In DNA form, the CDR3 reads TGTGCCAGCAGCTTAGGGCAGGGGTATGGCTACACCTTC. It codes for CASSLGQGYGYTF.

The chain uses TRBV19 and TRBJ2-5; D might be TRBD2 (6 bases). Trimming stripped 5 bases from V and 3 bases from J, with 16 bases between. Germline V CDR1 and CDR2: LNHDA, SQIVND (reference sequence). The CDR3 sequence is 15 residues long. CDR3 in amino acids: CASSPRRGSEETQYF. In DNA form, the CDR3 reads TGTGCCAGTAGTCCCCGGCGGGGTTCGGAAGAGACCCAGTACTTC.

The CDR3 loop is CASKAVTGHQETQYF. CDR3 nucleotide sequence: TGTGCCAGCAAAGCGGTGACAGGGCATCAAGAGACCCAGTACTTC. V gene TRBV2 combines with J gene TRBJ2-5, with 7 bases aligning to TRBD1. Germline V gene lookup returns CDR1 SNHLY and CDR2 FYNNEI. With V trimmed by 7 bases and J by 2 bases, 10 bases remained unmatched. This CDR3 spans 15 amino acids.

This chain uses TRBV2 with TRBJ1-2, with D perhaps matching TRBD1 (5 bases). V was clipped by 6 bases and J by 4 bases, with 12 bases between them. Germline CDR1 and CDR2: SNHLY and FYNNEI. The CDR3 extends over 13 amino acids. The CDR3 DNA reads as TGTGCCAGCAGGGGGGGTTCAGGCTATGGCTACACCTTC. Translating it yields CASRGGSGYGYTF.

The genes are TRBV7-2 and TRBJ2-7; 8 bases are shared with TRBD1. The CDR3 extends over 14 amino acids. Germline assignment: CDR1 SGHTA and CDR2 FQGNSA. V was clipped by 4 bases and J by 6 bases; unmatched bases: 8. The CDR3 coding sequence is TGTGCCAGCAGCTCGGACAGGGCGAGGGTCGAGCAGTACTTC. Amino acid sequence: CASSSDRARVEQYF.

V usage is TRBV7-2 and J usage is TRBJ2-3; 10 bases are shared with TRBD1. Per the germline V gene, CDR1 is SGHTA and CDR2 is FQGNSA. This CDR3 is 16 amino acids long. V lost 4 bases to trimming and J lost 1 base; unmatched junction nucleotides: 5. CDR3 in DNA: TGTGCCAGCAGCTCCCGGACAGGGGGTGGCACAGATACGCAGTATTTT. Translated, it gives CASSSRTGGGTDTQYF.

V usage is TRBV12-3 or TRBV12-4 and J usage is TRBJ1-1; D may be TRBD1 (5 bases). The V gene lost 1 base and the J gene lost 5 bases, with 5 bases spanning the gap. The CDR3 is 12 residues long. The CDR3 DNA follows: TGTGCCAGCAGTTTAGGACAGACTGAAGCTTTCTTT. Protein sequence: CASSLGQTEAFF.

V gene TRBV3-1 (or the pseudogene TRBV3-2) combines with J gene TRBJ2-1; possibly TRBD2 for D (5 bases). The CDR3 totals 15 residues. The ends were cut back, 4 bases at V and 7 bases at J, with 17 bases in the middle. The germline gives CDR1 LGHDT, CDR2 YNNKEL (reference sequence). The CDR3 DNA reads TGTGCCAGCAGCCTTGGACTTGTCTGGGGAAATGAGCAGTTCTTC. This translates into CASSLGLVWGNEQFF.

A few counts support this clone. The V gene is TRBV2, the J gene TRBJ1-4; D perhaps matches TRBD1 (6 bases). Trimming pared 5 bases from V and 5 bases from J, leaving 12 bases between. The CDR3 length is 14 residues. Germline V gene lookup returns CDR1 SNHLY and CDR2 FYNNEI. CDR3 in amino acids: CASSPGHRNEKLFF. The DNA for the CDR3 is TGTGCCAGCAGTCCGGGACACAGAAATGAAAAACTGTTTTTT. Together with reference TRBV2 and TRBJ1-4, the CDR3 gives the full variable domain: EPEVTQTPSHQVTQMGQEVILRCVPISNHLYFYWYRQILGQKVEFLVSFYNNEISEKSEIFDDQFSVERPDGSNFTLKIRSTKLEDSAMYFCASSPGHRNEKLFFGSGTQLSVL.

The rearrangement uses TRBV28 and TRBJ1-2; TRBD1 matches at 9 bases. V dropped 10 bases and J dropped 4; count of bases not matched to a gene: 13. Germline V gene data show CDR1 as MDHEN and CDR2 as SYDVKM. This CDR3 is built from 15 residues. This chain's CDR3 is CATLEGGTGPYGYTF. DNA for the CDR3: TGTGCCACCCTCGAGGGGGGGACAGGGCCCTATGGCTACACCTTC.

V and J are TRBV7-3 and TRBJ2-2; 9 nucleotides match TRBD2. The CDR3 has 15 residues. The V gene end was trimmed by 4 bases and the J gene end by 0 bases; junction bases not matched to a gene: 0. CDR1 and CDR2 from the germline V gene are SGHTA and FQGTGA. The CDR3 sequence: CASSSSGTNTGELFF. The CDR3 region has the DNA TGTGCCAGCAGCTCTAGCGGGACGAACACCGGGGAGCTGTTTTTT.

The rearrangement links TRBV28 to TRBJ2-7, with 9 positions matching TRBD2. V shed 4 bases and J 9 bases; nucleotides not matched to a gene: 13. The CDR3 loop spans 15 amino acids. CDR1 is MDHEN, CDR2 SYDVKM, per germline. The CDR3 DNA sequence: TGTGCCAGCAGTTCCATATCCGCGGGAGGGGATCGGCAGTACTTC. As protein: CASSSISAGGDRQYF.

This clone has just one count. The chain combines TRBV7-6 with TRBJ1-1; TRBD1 agrees at 7 bases. Looked up from germline, CDR1 is SGHVS and CDR2 is FNYEAQ. The CDR3 sequence is 19 residues long. The V segment lost 5 bases and the J segment 4 bases; nucleotides outside the gene matches: 22. The CDR3 here is CASSPYRQGILSRATEAFF. CDR3 nucleotide sequence: TGTGCCAGCAGCCCGTACCGACAGGGAATCCTTTCGCGGGCCACTGAAGCTTTCTTT.

This clone is a singleton in its sample. The V call is TRBV6-5, the J call TRBJ2-5; tentative D call: TRBD2 (5 bases). This CDR3 comprises 12 residues. V shed 6 bases and J shed 5 bases, with 10 bases lying between them. CDR1 MNHEY and CDR2 SVGAGI come from the germline V gene. The CDR3 loop reads CASRPPGETQYF. The CDR3 coding sequence is TGTGCCAGCAGGCCTCCGGGGGAGACCCAGTACTTC.

The chain couples TRBV19 to TRBJ1-1, with D tentatively TRBD1 (5 bases). Trimming stripped 7 bases from V and 5 bases from J, with 29 bases between. Germline CDR1 and CDR2: LNHDA and SQIVND (reference sequence). This CDR3 spans 18 amino acids. The CDR3 region has the DNA TGTGCCAGTAATTATATGGGCCCCCGCCGCGGCCAGGGTACTGAAGCTTTCTTT. Translation gives CASNYMGPRRGQGTEAFF.

V is TRBV5-1 and J is TRBJ2-4; TRBD1 matches 7 bases. V lost 2 bases and J lost 5; bases outside the gene matches: 4. Germline CDR1 SGHRS, CDR2 YFSETQ. CDR3 length equals 14 residues. The CDR3 bases are TGCGCCAGCAGCTTTACAGGGGAGCAAAACATTCAGTACTTC. Protein: CASSFTGEQNIQYF. Based on the CDR3 plus reference TRBV5-1 and TRBJ2-4, the full variable domain is KAGVTQTPRYLIKTRGQQVTLSCSPISGHRSVSWYQQTPGQGLQFLFEYFSETQRNKGNFPGRFSGRQFSNSRSEMNVSTLELGDSALYLCASSFTGEQNIQYFGAGTRLSVL.

The rearrangement joins TRBV5-6 to TRBJ2-7; TRBD1 matches 9 bases. This CDR3 contains 15 residues. V shed 3 bases, J shed 5 bases, and the junction held 9 bases outside the gene matches. In germline, CDR1 is SGHDT, CDR2 YYEEEE. The CDR3 reads CASSSTGTGNHEQYF. The CDR3 DNA is TGTGCCAGCAGCTCAACCGGGACAGGGAACCACGAGCAGTACTTC.